Following are 4 T cell receptor beta chains from one sample sequenced in a study of blood T cell repertoires in COVID-19. Data came from immunoSEQ multiplex PCR; TCRdb stores just in-frame clones and leaves some out. The data show roughly 320,000 clones, with roughly 90% seen just once and about 4% held by the top ten. The sequenced sample consisted of PBMCs or T cells enriched from blood (not recorded which). All receptors come from a woman in her thirties who had been exposed to COVID-19.

This chain's CDR3 is CASSPWGETNQPQHF. CDR3 in DNA: TGTGCCAGCAGCCCCTGGGGGGAGACAAATCAGCCCCAGCATTTT. The rearrangement links TRBV4-2 to TRBJ1-5, with a possible D match to TRBD1 (5 bases). CDR3 size: 15 residues. The V gene's germline CDR1 is LGHNA and CDR2 YNFKEQ. The germline V and J ends were trimmed by 4 bases and 4 bases, with 14 bases remaining between them.

This chain joins TRBV2 and TRBJ1-1, with unresolved D. Trimming left V 2 bases short and J 2 bases short, with 6 bases between. The CDR3 is 13 residues long. Germline CDR1 SNHLY, CDR2 FYNNEI. In DNA, the CDR3 is TGTGCCAGCAGTGAAATGCGAAACACTGAAGCTTTCTTT. Amino acids: CASSEMRNTEAFF.

The chain joins TRBV4-1 to TRBJ1-4; 7 bases align to TRBD1. The CDR3 spans 17 residues. Germline V gives CDR1 MGHRA, CDR2 YSYEKL. Losses at the gene ends were 1 base for V and 0 bases for J; bases not matched to a gene: 5. CDR3 coding DNA: TGCGCCAGCAGCCAAGTGGGACAGCTGGCAACTAATGAAAAACTGTTTTTT. It encodes CASSQVGQLATNEKLFF.

J is TRBJ1-5 and V is TRBV7-6; D is possibly TRBD1 (5 bases). Germline CDR1 reads SGHVS; CDR2 reads FNYEAQ. The V and J ends lost 0 bases and 6 bases respectively, with 18 bases between them. This CDR3 region has 17 residues. CDR3 bases: TGTGCCAGCAGCTTAGCGCTGGCCGGGGGAGAGACTCAGCCCCAGCATTTT. As protein: CASSLALAGGETQPQHF. Complete variable domain (other parts from reference TRBV7-6 and TRBJ1-5): GAGVSQSPRYKVTKRGQDVALRCDPISGHVSLYWYRQALGQGPEFLTYFNYEAQQDKSGLPNDRFSAERPEGSISTLTIQRTEQRDSAMYRCASSLALAGGETQPQHFGDGTRLSIL.